This T cell receptor beta chain is from a study of T-cell memory formation after mild COVID-19. In the study overall: For the most part, TCR clusters were specific to one donor.

MiXCR, run by TCRdb on the 5' RACE reads, gives a single entry per CDR3 protein. Among 470,000 or so distinct CDR3 sequences listed, roughly 20% were seen once. In this sample, this clonotype turned up a few times. The CDR3 has 15 residues. V lost 2 bases to trimming and J lost 6 bases, with 14 bases between them. CDR1 is SGDLS and CDR2 is YYNGEE in the germline V gene. The chain joins TRBV9 to TRBJ2-2, with D possibly TRBD2 on 7 matching bases. The specimen sequenced was PBMCs or a T cell subset sorted from them (not recorded which). The receptor was derived from an adult woman who had mild COVID-19 (a few samples of this study predate the infection). Cell type and time point are not known. The CDR3 DNA reads as TGTGCCAGCAGCGTGGCTACAGGGAGGGCCGGGGAGCTGTTTTTT. The encoded protein is CASSVATGRAGELFF.